A selection of T cell receptor beta chains follows, all from one sample in a study of blood T cell repertoires in COVID-19. Sequencing used immunoSEQ multiplex PCR; TCRdb keeps in-frame clones, though not all of them. The table has roughly 250,000 clones, roughly 84% seen once. The specimen sequenced was peripheral blood. These receptors all stem from a woman in her thirties or forties with active or convalescent COVID-19. The CDR3 runs from the conserved cysteine through the conserved F or W. Fields, in order: J gene, D gene, V gene, clone size, CDR3 DNA, CDR3 protein. The D gene is left open where the match is weak. The size entry is marked missing in some rows and otherwise reads once, few, many or a size class.

>TRBJ1-1|NA|TRBV30|once
TGTGCCTGGAGTGTACCGGGGAAGGTCAGAGCTTTCTTT
CAWSVPGKVRAFF
>TRBJ1-1|NA|TRBV3-1/TRBV3-2|once
TGTGCCAGCAGCCAAGAGGCGCAGGGGAGGAACACTGAAGCTTTCTTT
CASSQEAQGRNTEAFF
>TRBJ2-2|NA|TRBV3-1/TRBV3-2|NA
TGTGCCAGCGTCCGAGGCAGGGAATCCGGGGAGCTGTTTTTT
CASVRGRESGELFF
>TRBJ2-1|NA|TRBV4-1|NA
TGCGCCAGCAGCCAAGGACCCTTGGGCGATGAGCAGTTCTTC
CASSQGPLGDEQFF
>TRBJ1-2|NA|TRBV28|NA
TGTGCCAGCAGTCCGGTTGGGGCCTACTATGGCTACACCTTC
CASSPVGAYYGYTF
>TRBJ2-1|TRBD2|TRBV3-1/TRBV3-2|once
TGTGCCAGCAGCCAAGAGGGAGGGGCCTACAATGAGCAGTTCTTC
CASSQEGGAYNEQFF
>TRBJ2-5|NA|TRBV11-2|few
TGTGCCAGCAGCTTAAATAGCGTGGAGACCCAGTACTTC
CASSLNSVETQYF
>TRBJ2-1|TRBD1|TRBV11-1|NA
TGTGCCAGCAGCCCAGAGTTGGACAGGGGAGGACGGTTCTTC
CASSPELDRGGRFF
>TRBJ1-1|NA|TRBV6-2/TRBV6-3|NA
TGTGCCAGCAGTTACGTCGGGGGATCCACTGAAGCTTTCTTT
CASSYVGGSTEAFF
>TRBJ2-4|TRBD2|TRBV3-1/TRBV3-2|NA
TGTGCCAGCAGCCAAGAGTCGACTAGCGGCCTCCGAAACATTCAGTACTTC
CASSQESTSGLRNIQYF
>TRBJ1-2|NA|TRBV11-2|NA
TGTGCCAGCAGCTTAGGAGCGGGGGGCTACACCTTC
CASSLGAGGYTF
>TRBJ2-4|TRBD1|TRBV7-9|NA
TGTGCCAGCAGCCCCTACAGGGGGCGCAGTGGCAACATTCAGTACTTC
CASSPYRGRSGNIQYF
>TRBJ1-5|TRBD1|TRBV30|NA
TGTGCCTGGAGTTCCGGGACAGGGATTGGGGCATATAGCAATCAGCCCCAGCATTTT
CAWSSGTGIGAYSNQPQHF
>TRBJ2-4|TRBD2|TRBV5-1|NA
TGCGCCAGCAGCTTCGGGGGGGCCGCCAAAAACATTCAGTACTTC
CASSFGGAAKNIQYF
>TRBJ1-1|NA|TRBV11-2|once
TGTGCCAGCAGCCAGGTCAGGGTGGGAGGCACTGAAGCTTTCTTT
CASSQVRVGGTEAFF
>TRBJ1-5|NA|TRBV28|NA
TGTGCCAGCAGTTTATGGGTTAATGCTCGGGAGATGGGGGGGCCCCAGCATTTT
CASSLWVNAREMGGPQHF
>TRBJ2-1|NA|TRBV6-5|NA
TGTGCCAGCAGTTACTCGAGGGGGGGACTCAATGAGCAGTTCTTC
CASSYSRGGLNEQFF